This TCR beta chain was identified in a study of Ad26.COV2.S vaccination and SARS-CoV-2 variants. Trimming pared 0 bases from V and 5 bases from J, leaving 15 bases between. The CDR3 covers 16 residues. Germline loops: CDR1 SGDLS, CDR2 YYNGEE. As for treatment: some 19 received Ad26.COV2.S at low or high dose, single or two shots; 5 received placebo; per-sample allocation not given. Sampling occurred on day 63 after the first vaccine or placebo injection. Vaccination used an Ad26 vector expressing Wuhan-strain SARS-CoV-2 spike. The study's findings and limits: Among vaccine recipients, spike-specific TCR breadth exceeded that of placebo recipients. Comparability of non-spike TCR breadth was observed across vaccine and placebo recipients. After vaccination, reports described spike-specific CD8+ and CD4+ T cell responses as showing substantial breadth.

Note on this clone: Its antigen is not identified.

Sequenced by immunoSEQ multiplex PCR; TCRdb stores in-frame clones only, minus some. The sample has roughly 400,000 clones; 92% are singletons. The material was peripheral blood, obtained in a trial of Ad26.COV2.S vaccine versus placebo. The TCR was taken from a person between 18 and 60 years old who received the Ad26.COV2.S COVID-19 vaccine or a placebo. The gene calls are TRBV9 and TRBJ2-1; D remains unclear. The CDR3 region has the DNA TGTGCCAGCAGCGTAGGAAGTGTTTACAGCCACAATGAGCAGTTCTTC. This encodes CASSVGSVYSHNEQFF.